This is a list of T cell receptor beta chains from one sample in a study of control samples from healthy donors and cancer patients. This table comes from immunoSEQ multiplex PCR, and its TCRdb copy is limited to in-frame clones, with some not included. Of some 110,000 clones in the sample, more than 80% were seen once. The sequenced sample consisted of PBMCs. The receptors were gathered from a woman in her 50s with colorectal cancer. Both conserved end residues are part of each CDR3. The order of the fields is V gene, D gene, clone size, J gene, CDR3 protein, CDR3 DNA. A D gene is named only where the DNA matches it firmly. The size entry is marked missing in some rows and otherwise reads once, few, many or a size class.

V gene: TRBV4-1; D gene: .; clone size: .; J gene: TRBJ1-2; CDR3 protein: CASWSPGPYYGYTF; CDR3 DNA: TGCGCCAGCTGGTCTCCGGGACCGTACTATGGCTACACCTTC
V gene: TRBV28; D gene: .; clone size: .; J gene: TRBJ1-2; CDR3 protein: CASSPLGQNYGYTF; CDR3 DNA: TGTGCCAGCAGTCCATTAGGACAGAACTATGGCTACACCTTC
V gene: TRBV9; D gene: TRBD2; clone size: .; J gene: TRBJ2-4; CDR3 protein: CASSGGGTSAKNIQYF; CDR3 DNA: TGTGCCAGCAGCGGCGGAGGGACTAGCGCCAAAAACATTCAGTACTTC
V gene: TRBV4-1; D gene: .; clone size: few; J gene: TRBJ2-1; CDR3 protein: CASSQEVSRNNEQFF; CDR3 DNA: TGCGCCAGCAGCCAAGAGGTCTCGCGAAACAATGAGCAGTTCTTC
V gene: TRBV7-2; D gene: TRBD2; clone size: .; J gene: TRBJ2-2; CDR3 protein: CASSPRTRVSTGELFF; CDR3 DNA: TGTGCCAGCAGCCCACGGACTAGAGTTAGTACCGGGGAGCTGTTTTTT
V gene: TRBV19; D gene: TRBD1; clone size: .; J gene: TRBJ1-1; CDR3 protein: CASSTSGTGLNTEAFF; CDR3 DNA: TGTGCCAGTAGTACCTCAGGGACAGGGTTGAACACTGAAGCTTTCTTT
V gene: TRBV27; D gene: .; clone size: .; J gene: TRBJ2-1; CDR3 protein: CASSQRYLNEQFF; CDR3 DNA: TGTGCCAGCAGCCAACGTTACCTCAATGAGCAGTTCTTC
V gene: TRBV5-1; D gene: TRBD1; clone size: .; J gene: TRBJ2-1; CDR3 protein: CASSLRIGQVSSNNEQFF; CDR3 DNA: TGCGCCAGCAGCTTAAGAATAGGACAGGTTTCTTCTAACAATGAGCAGTTCTTC
V gene: TRBV19; D gene: .; clone size: .; J gene: TRBJ1-3; CDR3 protein: CASSMALWGPGNTIYF; CDR3 DNA: TGTGCCAGTAGTATGGCCCTTTGGGGGCCGGGAAACACCATATATTTT
V gene: TRBV28; D gene: TRBD2; clone size: .; J gene: TRBJ2-7; CDR3 protein: CASSPPRTSGRGDEQYF; CDR3 DNA: TGTGCCAGCAGTCCCCCACGGACTAGCGGGAGAGGGGACGAGCAGTACTTC
V gene: TRBV28; D gene: TRBD1; clone size: .; J gene: TRBJ1-2; CDR3 protein: CASSVGTAYGYTF; CDR3 DNA: TGTGCCAGCAGTGTCGGGACAGCCTATGGCTACACCTTC
V gene: TRBV18; D gene: .; clone size: .; J gene: TRBJ2-3; CDR3 protein: CASSPPGSLSTDTQYF; CDR3 DNA: TGTGCCAGCTCACCACCAGGGAGCCTTAGCACAGATACGCAGTATTTT
V gene: TRBV5-6; D gene: TRBD1; clone size: .; J gene: TRBJ1-2; CDR3 protein: CASSSPTGFDYGYTF; CDR3 DNA: TGTGCCAGCAGCTCACCGACAGGGTTTGACTATGGCTACACCTTC
V gene: TRBV9; D gene: .; clone size: .; J gene: TRBJ2-3; CDR3 protein: CASSVEGTDTQYF; CDR3 DNA: TGTGCCAGCAGCGTAGAGGGAACAGATACGCAGTATTTT
V gene: TRBV6-2/TRBV6-3; D gene: .; clone size: .; J gene: TRBJ1-2; CDR3 protein: CASSFGTVYGYTF; CDR3 DNA: TGTGCCAGCAGTTTCGGGACGGTGTATGGCTACACCTTC
V gene: TRBV7-9; D gene: .; clone size: .; J gene: TRBJ1-5; CDR3 protein: CASSPPRGQPQHF; CDR3 DNA: TGTGCCAGCAGCCCTCCCCGGGGTCAGCCCCAGCATTTT
V gene: TRBV12-3/TRBV12-4; D gene: .; clone size: .; J gene: TRBJ1-3; CDR3 protein: CASRASDTIYF; CDR3 DNA: TGTGCCAGCAGAGCCAGTGACACCATATATTTT
V gene: TRBV28; D gene: TRBD2; clone size: .; J gene: TRBJ2-7; CDR3 protein: CASSQDRRLAGAYEQYF; CDR3 DNA: TGTGCCAGCAGTCAAGACAGGAGACTAGCGGGGGCGTACGAGCAGTACTTC
V gene: TRBV30; D gene: TRBD1; clone size: .; J gene: TRBJ1-2; CDR3 protein: CAWSVLTGVGYTF; CDR3 DNA: TGTGCCTGGAGTGTACTGACAGGGGTCGGCTACACCTTC
V gene: TRBV5-1; D gene: .; clone size: .; J gene: TRBJ2-1; CDR3 protein: CASSLAGLRYNEQFF; CDR3 DNA: TGCGCCAGCAGCTTGGCGGGTTTACGCTACAATGAGCAGTTCTTC
V gene: TRBV28; D gene: .; clone size: .; J gene: TRBJ1-5; CDR3 protein: CASSLTGTGDQPQHF; CDR3 DNA: TGTGCCAGCAGTTTAACAGGGACGGGAGATCAGCCCCAGCATTTT
V gene: TRBV15; D gene: .; clone size: .; J gene: TRBJ1-2; CDR3 protein: CATSNDRAPNYGYTF; CDR3 DNA: TGTGCCACCAGCAATGACAGAGCACCTAACTATGGCTACACCTTC
V gene: TRBV10-2; D gene: .; clone size: once; J gene: TRBJ1-5; CDR3 protein: CASRPDGSSNQPQHF; CDR3 DNA: TGCGCCAGCAGACCCGACGGCTCAAGCAATCAGCCCCAGCATTTT
V gene: TRBV6-5; D gene: TRBD2; clone size: once; J gene: TRBJ2-1; CDR3 protein: CASSRTSESQFF; CDR3 DNA: TGTGCCAGCAGTCGGACTAGCGAGTCGCAGTTCTTC
V gene: TRBV5-1; D gene: TRBD2; clone size: .; J gene: TRBJ2-5; CDR3 protein: CASSSGTSGEETQYF; CDR3 DNA: TGCGCCAGCAGCTCCGGGACTAGCGGGGAGGAGACCCAGTACTTC
V gene: TRBV11-3; D gene: .; clone size: .; J gene: TRBJ2-3; CDR3 protein: CASSLTRSTDTQYF; CDR3 DNA: TGTGCCAGCAGCTTAACTCGCAGCACAGATACGCAGTATTTT
V gene: TRBV19; D gene: .; clone size: .; J gene: TRBJ1-5; CDR3 protein: CASSSRQAVQPQHF; CDR3 DNA: TGTGCCAGTAGTTCGCGACAGGCAGTCCAGCCCCAGCATTTT
V gene: TRBV6-6; D gene: TRBD2; clone size: .; J gene: TRBJ2-1; CDR3 protein: CASSLPLGTSGSGGEQFF; CDR3 DNA: TGTGCCAGCAGTCTTCCCCTGGGGACTAGCGGGAGTGGCGGTGAGCAGTTCTTC
V gene: TRBV30; D gene: .; clone size: .; J gene: TRBJ1-1; CDR3 protein: CAWGERGRATEAFF; CDR3 DNA: TGTGCCTGGGGGGAAAGGGGCAGGGCCACTGAAGCTTTCTTT
V gene: TRBV24-1; D gene: TRBD2; clone size: .; J gene: TRBJ2-1; CDR3 protein: CATSGAAGTSAYNEQFF; CDR3 DNA: TGTGCCACCAGTGGGGCAGCCGGGACTAGCGCGTACAATGAGCAGTTCTTC
V gene: TRBV2; D gene: .; clone size: .; J gene: TRBJ2-7; CDR3 protein: CASSEHDGLSYEQYF; CDR3 DNA: TGTGCCAGCAGTGAACATGACGGACTCTCCTACGAGCAGTACTTC
V gene: TRBV7-2; D gene: .; clone size: .; J gene: TRBJ1-1; CDR3 protein: CASSLEAGVGEAFF; CDR3 DNA: TGTGCCAGCAGCTTAGAAGCCGGGGTGGGGGAAGCTTTCTTT
V gene: TRBV12-3/TRBV12-4; D gene: .; clone size: few; J gene: TRBJ1-3; CDR3 protein: CASTYRVRNTIYF; CDR3 DNA: TGTGCCAGCACTTACAGGGTCCGAAACACCATATATTTT
V gene: TRBV6-5; D gene: TRBD2; clone size: .; J gene: TRBJ2-1; CDR3 protein: CASSHRGGANEQFF; CDR3 DNA: TGTGCCAGCAGCCACCGGGGGGGGGCCAATGAGCAGTTCTTC
V gene: TRBV30; D gene: TRBD2; clone size: .; J gene: TRBJ2-1; CDR3 protein: CAWKGLTSVLFF; CDR3 DNA: TGTGCCTGGAAGGGCCTCACTAGCGTTTTGTTCTTC
V gene: TRBV6-5; D gene: TRBD1; clone size: .; J gene: TRBJ2-5; CDR3 protein: CASRGQGEETQYF; CDR3 DNA: TGTGCCAGCAGAGGACAGGGGGAAGAGACCCAGTACTTC
V gene: TRBV4-2; D gene: .; clone size: .; J gene: TRBJ2-5; CDR3 protein: CASSQVAPSGIETQYF; CDR3 DNA: TGTGCCAGCAGCCAAGTTGCACCCTCGGGAATAGAGACCCAGTACTTC
V gene: TRBV6-5; D gene: TRBD1; clone size: .; J gene: TRBJ1-1; CDR3 protein: CASSSWTGNTEAFF; CDR3 DNA: TGTGCCAGCAGTAGCTGGACAGGGAACACTGAAGCTTTCTTT
V gene: TRBV28; D gene: .; clone size: .; J gene: TRBJ2-7; CDR3 protein: CASGLKAEGPLFSF; CDR3 DNA: TGTGCCAGCGGCCTTAAAGCGGAAGGGCCTCTATTCAGCTTC